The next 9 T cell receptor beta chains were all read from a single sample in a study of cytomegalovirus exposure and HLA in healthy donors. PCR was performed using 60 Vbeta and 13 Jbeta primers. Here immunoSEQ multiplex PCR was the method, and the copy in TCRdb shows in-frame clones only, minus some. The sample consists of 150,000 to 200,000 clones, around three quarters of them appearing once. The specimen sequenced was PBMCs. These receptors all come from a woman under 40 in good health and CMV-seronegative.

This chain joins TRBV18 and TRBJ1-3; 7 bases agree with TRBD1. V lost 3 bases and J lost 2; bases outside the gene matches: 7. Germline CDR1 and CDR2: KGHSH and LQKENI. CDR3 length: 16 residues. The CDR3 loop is CASSPRQGVAGNTIYF. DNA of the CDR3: TGTGCCAGCTCACCGAGACAGGGAGTGGCTGGAAACACCATATATTTT.

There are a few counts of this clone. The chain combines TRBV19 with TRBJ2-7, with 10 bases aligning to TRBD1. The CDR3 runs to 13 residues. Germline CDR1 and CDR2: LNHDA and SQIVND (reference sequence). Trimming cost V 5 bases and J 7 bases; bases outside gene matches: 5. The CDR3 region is CASSLRDRGEQYF. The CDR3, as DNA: TGTGCCAGTAGTCTCCGGGACAGGGGTGAGCAGTACTTC.

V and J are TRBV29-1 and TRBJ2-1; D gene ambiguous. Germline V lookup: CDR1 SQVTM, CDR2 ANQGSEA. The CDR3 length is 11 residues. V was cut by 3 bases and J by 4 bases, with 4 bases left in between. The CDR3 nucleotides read TGCAGCGTTGACCAGTACAATGAGCAGTTCTTC. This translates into CSVDQYNEQFF.

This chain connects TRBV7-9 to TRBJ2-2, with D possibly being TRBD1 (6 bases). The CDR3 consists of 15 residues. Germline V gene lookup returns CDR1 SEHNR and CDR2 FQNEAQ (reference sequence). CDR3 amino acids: CSVRSGTPNTGELFF. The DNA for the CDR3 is TGTTCCGTTAGATCCGGGACACCGAACACCGGGGAGCTGTTTTTT.

This chain's CDR3 is CASSRGQGNEKLFF. The CDR3 nucleotides are TGCGCCAGCAGCCGGGGACAGGGGAATGAAAAACTGTTTTTT. The genes are TRBV5-1 and TRBJ1-4; 10 nucleotides align to TRBD1. The germline CDR1 and CDR2 sequences are SGHRS and YFSETQ. CDR3 size: 14 residues. J was trimmed by 5 bases and V by 4 bases; bases with no gene match: 2. Looking up the rest from reference TRBV5-1 and TRBJ1-4 gives the full variable domain: KAGVTQTPRYLIKTRGQQVTLSCSPISGHRSVSWYQQTPGQGLQFLFEYFSETQRNKGNFPGRFSGRQFSNSRSEMNVSTLELGDSALYLCASSRGQGNEKLFFGSGTQLSVL.

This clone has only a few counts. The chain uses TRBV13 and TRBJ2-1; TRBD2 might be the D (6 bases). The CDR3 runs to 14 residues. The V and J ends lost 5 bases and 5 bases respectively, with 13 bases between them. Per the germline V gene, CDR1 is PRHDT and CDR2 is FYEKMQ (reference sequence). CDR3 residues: CASSQTSWDNEQFF. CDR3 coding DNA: TGTGCCAGCAGCCAAACTAGCTGGGACAATGAGCAGTTCTTC.

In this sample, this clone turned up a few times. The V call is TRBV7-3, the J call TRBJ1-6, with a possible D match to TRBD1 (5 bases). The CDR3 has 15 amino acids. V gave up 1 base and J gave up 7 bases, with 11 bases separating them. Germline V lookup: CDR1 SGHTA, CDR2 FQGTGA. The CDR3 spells CASSLRGGDNSPLHF. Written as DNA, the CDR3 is TGTGCCAGCAGCTTAAGGGGGGGGGACAATTCACCCCTCCACTTT.

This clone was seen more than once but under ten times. Written as DNA, the CDR3 is TGTGCCAGCAGTTCTGGGGGGACCAACACCGGGGAGCTGTTTTTT. Residues: CASSSGGTNTGELFF. J is TRBJ2-2 and V is TRBV6-6; D possibly corresponds to TRBD2 (6 bases). This CDR3 is 15 amino acids long. Germline V gene sequence: CDR1 MNHNY, CDR2 SVGAGI (reference sequence). Trimming left V 4 bases short and J 2 bases short, with 11 bases between.

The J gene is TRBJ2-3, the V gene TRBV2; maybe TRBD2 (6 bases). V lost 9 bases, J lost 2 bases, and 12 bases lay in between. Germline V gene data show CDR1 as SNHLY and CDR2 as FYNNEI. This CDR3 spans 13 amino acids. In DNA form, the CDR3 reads TGTGCCAGTTCGGGACTCAACACAGATACGCAGTATTTT. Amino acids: CASSGLNTDTQYF. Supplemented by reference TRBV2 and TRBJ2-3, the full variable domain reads EPEVTQTPSHQVTQMGQEVILRCVPISNHLYFYWYRQILGQKVEFLVSFYNNEISEKSEIFDDQFSVERPDGSNFTLKIRSTKLEDSAMYFCASSGLNTDTQYFGPGTRLTVL.